The clone carrying this TCR beta chain was observed many times. RNA transcripts were the template for amplifying TCR beta CDR3 regions. The TCR CDR3 first-round RT-PCR relied on the HTBI primer set. TCRdb reprocessed the multiplex PCR reads via MiXCR and lists one record per CDR3 protein. The table shows 550,000 to 650,000 distinct CDR3 sequences, with roughly 13% occurring only once. This entry comes from a study of T cells in Graves' hyperthyroidism and ophthalmopathy. Trimming shortened V by 3 bases and J by 4 bases, and 10 bases separated the two germline ends. CDR1 MDHEN and CDR2 SYDVKM come from the germline V gene. The CDR3 has 14 amino acids.

The rearrangement uses TRBV28 and TRBJ1-5; D is uncertain. The source of this sequence is a woman in her 30s with Graves' hyperthyroidism that later progressed to Graves' ophthalmopathy. What was sequenced was blood. The CDR3 region has the DNA TGTGCCAGCAGTTTGTTGGGTTATAATCAGCCCCAGCATTTT. This codes for CASSLLGYNQPQHF.